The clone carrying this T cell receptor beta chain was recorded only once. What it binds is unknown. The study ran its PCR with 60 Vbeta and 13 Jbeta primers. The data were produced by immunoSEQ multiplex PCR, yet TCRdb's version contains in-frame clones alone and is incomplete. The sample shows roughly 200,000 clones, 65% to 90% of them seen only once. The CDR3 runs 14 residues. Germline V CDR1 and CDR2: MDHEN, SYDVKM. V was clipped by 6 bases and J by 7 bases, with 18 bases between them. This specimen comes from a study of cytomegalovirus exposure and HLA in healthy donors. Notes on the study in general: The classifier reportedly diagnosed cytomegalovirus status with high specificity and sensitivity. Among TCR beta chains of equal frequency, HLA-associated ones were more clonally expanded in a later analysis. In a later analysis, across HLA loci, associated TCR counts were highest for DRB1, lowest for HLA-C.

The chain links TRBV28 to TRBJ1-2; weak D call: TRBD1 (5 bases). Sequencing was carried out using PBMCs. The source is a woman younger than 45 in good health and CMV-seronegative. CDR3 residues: CASRKSQGGTGYTF. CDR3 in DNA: TGTGCCAGCAGGAAAAGTCAGGGAGGAACTGGCTACACCTTC.